This T cell receptor (beta chain) was recovered during a study of blood T cell repertoires in COVID-19. About the research overall: Sites in the United States, Italy and Spain provided acute and convalescent COVID-19 samples. PBMCs, B-cell-depleted T cells, or T cells provided the cDNA or gDNA that made up the material.

Original processing notes: Amplification with reference gene primers provided the estimates of nucleated cell counts. Sequenced by immunoSEQ multiplex PCR; TCRdb stores in-frame clones only, minus some. V, J and clone size were drawn from that table, and D and trimming were deduced from the DNA. The data contain roughly 70,000 clones, approximately 90% of them singletons. This CDR3 comprises 15 residues. CDR1 and CDR2 (germline): MNHEY, SMNVEV (reference sequence). V shed 8 bases, J shed 3 bases, and the junction held 11 bases outside the gene matches. Material: peripheral blood. The J gene is TRBJ2-7, the V gene TRBV27; 9 bases are shared with TRBD2. The source of this sequence is an older man with active COVID-19. Here the CDR3 reads CASRPAGGPNYEQYF. In nucleotides, the CDR3 is TGTGCCAGCCGTCCGGCGGGAGGGCCGAACTACGAGCAGTACTTC.